This entry features one T cell receptor (beta chain) sequence. The specificity of this receptor is unknown. Within one base of it there is no much larger clone, and no base qualities were kept. The CDR3 numbers 18 residues from cysteine through phenylalanine. The sequence is cut down to CDR3 DNA, 54 bases in frame from base 1. As encoded in the germline V gene (reference sequence), CDR1 is WNHNN while CDR2 is SYGVQD. The junction carries 19 bases between V and J, which are trimmed by 4 bases and 0 bases respectively. The receptor library was made with the immunoSEQ multiplex PCR assay. For the multiplex PCR, a mixture combining 60 forward primers for TCR Vbeta segments and 13 reverse primers for TCR Jbeta segments was used. The CDR3 region of rearranged TCR beta genes was amplified from genomic DNA with a multiplex PCR assay. The Illumina HiSeq System was used to sequence the amplified TCR beta libraries as 87-base-pair reads. The authors' analysis ran thus. A later analysis counted tens of millions of unique TCR beta chains across the 550 to 750 repertoires, and 10 million to 11 million of these chains were shared by at least two donors. Raw reads were error-corrected and collapsed into unique sequences by a nearest-neighbor algorithm in which closely related sequences were merged to remove PCR and sequencing errors. V, D and J gene segments were assigned by aligning CDR3 sequences to IMGT reference sequences. Each retained sequence needed at least a six-nucleotide match to both a V gene segment and a J gene segment. A rearrangement was called productive if the CDR3 had no stop codons and remained in frame with V and J, and every other rearrangement was called non-productive. Following IMGT convention, CDR3 was defined as the stretch from the second conserved V-encoded cysteine up to the conserved J-encoded phenylalanine. The earlier analysis of about 610 of the donors excluded sequences that lacked an unambiguous match to a single V gene segment. An earlier analysis of several hundred of the donors classified V segments as functional when productive rearrangements were above 56.7% and as segregating when the standard deviation between donors was above 5%. A statistical classification framework was built to diagnose cytomegalovirus status from the catalog of TCR beta chain sequences. A later analysis assigned V and J genes by comparing TCR nucleotide sequences with IMGT/GENE-DB human TR gene sequences. The TCRdist pipeline was used in a later analysis to assign CDR3 sequences and most-parsimonious VDJ recombination scenarios. A later analysis defined each TCR beta chain by its CDR3 amino acid sequence plus V-gene family, and excluded reads lacking a unique V-gene family. As a way to deal with suspected cross-contamination and a sequencing artifact, a later analysis dropped 500 to 700 nucleotide sequences that were highly shared and had low generation probability. A later analysis calculated a clonal expansion index for each public chain from normalized within-repertoire ranks of inferred template counts. Generation probabilities in a later analysis came from a VDJ recombination model fitted to out-of-frame rearrangements, and those results were checked against IGoR. Hypergeometric tests were used in a later analysis to score TCR-TCR, TCR-HLA and TCR-CMV co-occurrence, with a repertoire-size bias correction applied to the TCR pairs. False discovery rates were estimated in a later analysis by permuting HLA or CMV assignments 20 times. In a later analysis, co-occurring TCRs were grouped with DBSCAN, and TCRdist sequence similarity was added when clustering was performed within HLA-allele-positive subsets. Repertoires with fewer than 30,000 or more than 120,000 public chains were left out of co-occurrence clustering, as were four to six repertoires with anomalous nucleotide sharing. The source is immuneACCESS, and TCRdb retained only in-frame sequences with V and J called. Part of the clones is not carried over; for the studies checked, unresolved V genes explain less than half of this, and the remainder is unexplained. V and J calls and clone size are copied from that table; D and trimming were computed from the DNA. A total of around 130,000 clones appear in this sample, around 77% of them only once. The top ten clonotypes cover about 1% of the sample.

The cohort consisted of more than 650 healthy bone marrow donors. All cohort members were sampled while nominally healthy, although unrecorded immune exposures were likely present. The donor tested CMV seronegative and was one of the 352 seronegative cohort members. Every donor gave a peripheral blood sample, and the peripheral blood mononuclear cells from that sample were used for TCR beta sequencing. Genomic DNA extraction from the blood cell samples was performed with the Qiagen DNeasy Blood Extraction Kit. These data originate in a study of cytomegalovirus exposure and HLA in healthy donors (dated by TCRdb to about 2017). About the study as a whole: An earlier analysis of roughly 610 of the donors reported about 260 Gb of sequence data and around 110 million unique TCR beta sequences obtained from roughly 180 million T cells. The T cell repertoires of under 750 subjects were profiled by immunosequencing and related to cytomegalovirus serostatus. Among the 398 genotyped donors, 75% to 90% belonged to the genetic ancestry cluster associated with self-reported Caucasian donors. Alongside the repertoire data, information on donor age, sex, ethnicity and CMV serostatus was compiled. The number of donors typed differed by locus, with roughly 620-640 for A, B, C, DRB1 and DQB1, more than 500 for DQA1, approximately 570 for DPA1, and 450 to 480 for DPB1. All discovery cohort repertoires had been generated on a single sequencing platform. On average, over 200,000 unique TCR beta nucleotide sequences were sequenced per donor among 398 genotyped donors of the cohort, with roughly 19% of those sequences being non-productive. Rather than drawing on any new phenotypic data, the later analysis identified candidate immune exposures from TCR beta sequences and the way those sequences occurred across donors. HLA typing included class I and class II loci at four-digit resolution. To predict cytomegalovirus infection status, the study brought together high-throughput TCR immunosequencing, statistical association of individual TCRs with disease status, and machine learning. An early release that covered about 600 HLA-typed donors contained about 300 gigabases of sequencing data and tens of millions of unique TCR sequences. In a later analysis, previously published TCR beta repertoires from some 640 donors were re-analyzed and high-resolution HLA genotyping was added so that TCR occurrence patterns could be studied. About 5 DR-DQ haplotypes were handled as single units for association and clustering, since linkage in the cohort was strong. The study was designed to test whether signatures of past pathogen exposure could be identified by cataloging public T cell receptors. A later genetic analysis used genome-wide SNP genotypes for about 65% of the 666 donors, treating that subset as a discovery cohort. A separate validation cohort of 100 to 150 different subjects was used in addition to the roughly 670-subject first cohort. An earlier analysis of 587 of the donors used high-throughput TCR beta sequencing to judge whether each TCR beta V gene segment behaved as functional or pseudogenic.

Overall results and qualifications from the work: Roughly uniform sequencing depth across donors was assumed in presence/absence analyses, although this assumption may not hold. An association between a missense DCLRE1C variant and V-gene and J-gene trimming of TCR beta chains was found in a later genetic analysis and replicated in an independent cohort. In a later analysis, several top co-occurrence clusters were reported to appear linked to parvovirus B19, influenza, CMV and Epstein-Barr virus. In a later analysis, HLA-associated TCR beta chains showed more clonal expansion and lower generation probabilities than non-associated chains that were equally common. In a later analysis, TCR association rates were found to vary across HLA loci, with the most associated TCRs seen for DRB1 alleles and the fewest for HLA-C alleles. Some IMGT-functional V segments, including TRBV6-2 and TRBV6-3, could not be told apart with the 87-base-pair reads, so those segments were excluded. The sequencing pipeline was judged likely to have produced a cluster of highly shared sequence variants as a technical artifact. In a later analysis, most CMV-associated TCR beta chains were found to appear HLA-restricted, with HLA associations seemingly driven largely by CMV exposure. HLA typing was unavailable for some donors at each locus, so association tests used only the typed subset. Only TCR beta chains were sequenced in this cohort, and the absence of alpha or paired-chain data limited detectable features. A further reported finding was that TCR beta sequences accurately predicted the HLA-A and HLA-B alleles for most subjects in the first cohort. When HLA alleles, especially DR and DQ, strongly co-occurred, TCR associations were difficult to assign to individual alleles. Most TCR sequences were seen in very few donors, while some public TCRs were found in many individuals. The study gave a list of some 150 TCR beta chains associated with cytomegalovirus. Cytomegalovirus status was reported to be diagnosed by the classifier with high specificity and sensitivity in both the original and validation cohorts. In vitro tests confirmed that a few of the cytomegalovirus-associated TCR beta chains recognize cytomegalovirus antigens. Linkage disequilibrium might explain the correlated functional status among segregating V segments, but an unknown experimental factor could not be ruled out. The authors suggested that the approach could potentially be generalized to other disease states and immunological phenotypes. Because counts were too low, more than 15 rarely observed V segments, including chromosome 9 orphons, were left out of the earlier analysis of over 550 of the donors. Specific HLA alleles were associated with over 15,000 TCR beta sequences at a false discovery rate of 0.05 in a later analysis. In an earlier analysis of fewer than 700 of the donors, most TCR beta V segments appeared in productive rearrangements about 90% or about 30% of the time, broadly matching IMGT annotations. Immune exposure information for the cohort was limited to CMV serostatus. Compared with the roughly 710-donor mean, donors in an Asian-associated ancestry cluster had fewer N-insertions in productive TCRs, according to a later genetic analysis.

The TCR comes from a woman aged 60-75 years in good health and CMV-seronegative. The chain uses TRBV10-1 and TRBJ2-1; a weak D assignment points to TRBD2 (5 bases agree). Sequencing was done on a sample of PBMCs. The CDR3 is CASSVSRAGESSYNEQFF. The DNA reads as follows: TGCGCCAGCAGTGTTAGTCGGGCGGGCGAGAGCTCCTACAATGAGCAGTTCTTC.